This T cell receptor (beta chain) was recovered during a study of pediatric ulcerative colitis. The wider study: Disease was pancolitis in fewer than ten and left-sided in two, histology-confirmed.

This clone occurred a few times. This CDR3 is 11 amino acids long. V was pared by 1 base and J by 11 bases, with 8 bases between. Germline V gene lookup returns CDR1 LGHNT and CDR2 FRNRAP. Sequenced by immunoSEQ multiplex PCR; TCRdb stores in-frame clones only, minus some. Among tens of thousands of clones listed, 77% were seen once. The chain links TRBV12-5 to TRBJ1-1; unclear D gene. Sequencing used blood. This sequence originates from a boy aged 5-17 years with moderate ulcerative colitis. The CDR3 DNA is TGTGCTAGTGGTTTGGCAGGCGAGGCTTTCTTT. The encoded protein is CASGLAGEAFF.